The 7 T cell receptor beta chains in this list originate from one sample, sequenced in a study of cytotoxic CD8 clonotypes in ibrutinib-treated CLL. The data were produced by immunoSEQ multiplex PCR, yet TCRdb's version contains in-frame clones alone and is incomplete. The repertoire holds just over 200,000 clones, with over 65% as singletons. This material consisted of PBMCs, taken after 12 months of ibrutinib treatment. These receptors all come from a human donor with chronic lymphocytic leukemia.

The J gene is TRBJ1-5, the V gene TRBV7-9; D gene unclear. The CDR3 runs to 16 residues. Germline values: CDR1 SEHNR, CDR2 FQNEAQ (reference sequence). Trimming pared 4 bases from V and 4 bases from J, leaving 17 bases between. CDR3 in amino acids: CASSYSYGPSNQPQHF. CDR3 nucleotide sequence: TGTGCCAGCAGCTATTCATATGGGCCGTCAAATCAGCCCCAGCATTTT.

The chain uses TRBV5-6 and TRBJ2-3; a possible D gene is TRBD2 (5 bases). The CDR3 is 15 amino acids. Germline loops: CDR1 SGHDT, CDR2 YYEEEE. Trimming pared 2 bases from V and 10 bases from J, leaving 20 bases between. The CDR3 reads CASSLIVGLERAQYF. The CDR3 DNA reads TGTGCCAGCAGCTTAATAGTAGGACTGGAGAGGGCGCAGTATTTT.

The chain has TRBV5-8 and TRBJ2-7; 7 bases fit TRBD1. J was trimmed by 3 bases and V by 3 bases; bases with no gene match: 12. The length of the CDR3 is 16 residues. Germline assignment: CDR1 SGHTS and CDR2 YDEGEE. CDR3 residues: CASSSKPGQNFYEQYF. The CDR3 DNA sequence: TGTGCCAGCAGCTCGAAACCGGGACAGAACTTCTACGAGCAGTACTTC.

The chain links TRBV5-1 to TRBJ1-3; tentatively, D is TRBD1 (5 bases). Germline CDR1 is SGHRS and CDR2 is YFSETQ. The CDR3 has 16 amino acids. Trimming cost V 3 bases and J 0 bases, with 13 bases left between them. CDR3 sequence (DNA): TGCGCCAGCAGCTCTAGGGACCGAAGCTCTGGAAACACCATATATTTT. It translates to CASSSRDRSSGNTIYF.

V usage is TRBV7-2 and J usage is TRBJ2-7, with D maybe TRBD2 (6 bases). With 1 base removed from V and 3 bases from J, the gap between germline ends came to 16 bases. CDR1 is SGHTA, CDR2 FQGNSA, per germline. The CDR3 sequence is 16 residues long. As DNA, the CDR3 is TGTGCCAGCAGCTTAGGAGCGGGCTCCGGCTTCTACGAGCAGTACTTC. Translation: CASSLGAGSGFYEQYF.

This clone was seen repeatedly, ten times or more. V and J are TRBV29-1 and TRBJ1-2; weak D call: TRBD1 (5 bases). Germline V gives CDR1 SQVTM, CDR2 ANQGSEA. CDR3 size: 12 residues. V was shortened by 3 bases and J by 7 bases, with 12 bases between the two germline ends. In DNA form, the CDR3 reads TGCAGCGTTGACGGGGCCGCCGGTGGCTACACCTTC. Protein product: CSVDGAAGGYTF.

The genes are TRBV30 and TRBJ1-4; 9 bases are a match to TRBD1. This CDR3 has 15 residues. Germline V lookup: CDR1 GTSNPN, CDR2 SVGIG (reference sequence). Trimming removed 4 bases from V and 8 bases from J; junction bases left unmatched: 11. CDR3 amino acids: CAWNRGTGLYEKLFF. The CDR3 nucleotides read TGTGCCTGGAACCGGGGGACAGGGCTTTACGAAAAACTGTTTTTT.